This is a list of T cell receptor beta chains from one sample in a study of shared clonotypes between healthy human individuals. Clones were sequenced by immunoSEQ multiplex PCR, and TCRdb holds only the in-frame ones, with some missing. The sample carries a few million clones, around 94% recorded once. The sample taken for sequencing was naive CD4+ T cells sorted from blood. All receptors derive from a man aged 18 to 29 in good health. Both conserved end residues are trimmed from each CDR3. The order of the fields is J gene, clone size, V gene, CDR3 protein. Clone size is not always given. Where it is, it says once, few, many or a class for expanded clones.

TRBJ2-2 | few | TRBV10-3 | AISLTGELF
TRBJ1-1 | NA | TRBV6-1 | ASSEYRPGPTNTEAF
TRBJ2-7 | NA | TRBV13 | ASSPPSGRVNEQY
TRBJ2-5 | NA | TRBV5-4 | ASSLMPSGQETQY
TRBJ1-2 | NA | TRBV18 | ASSRDGQGAFRYGYT
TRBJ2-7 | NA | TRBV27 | ASSFWGRDEQY
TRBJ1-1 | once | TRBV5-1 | ASSLVPGTTEAF
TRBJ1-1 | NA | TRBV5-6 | ASSSTTSIAF
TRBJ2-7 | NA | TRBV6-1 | ASLGQGHEQY
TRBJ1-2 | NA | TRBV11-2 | ASRMTGGHGYT
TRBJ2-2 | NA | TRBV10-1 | ASSVTETGELF
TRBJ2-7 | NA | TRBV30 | AWSTGGTTYEQY
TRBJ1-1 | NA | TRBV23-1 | ASSQGGLMNTEAF
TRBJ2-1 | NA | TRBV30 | ATNRGPSEREGWGHEQF
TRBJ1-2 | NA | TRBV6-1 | ASSEYWGQANSANYGYT
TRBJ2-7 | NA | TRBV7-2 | ASNRQGGPYEQY
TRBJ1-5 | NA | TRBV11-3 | ASSLTLRRQISNQPQH
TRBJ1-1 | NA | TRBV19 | ASSIDLRLNTEAF
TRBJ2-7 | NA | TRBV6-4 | ASSEGRGLEQY
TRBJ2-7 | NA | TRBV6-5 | ASSSLGEQY
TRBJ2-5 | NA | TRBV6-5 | ASSSGLQETQY
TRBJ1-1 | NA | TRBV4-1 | ASSQGSGVVNTEAF
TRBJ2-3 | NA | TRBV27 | ASSLAGGVTDTQY
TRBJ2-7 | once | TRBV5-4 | ASSLGGGRVEQY
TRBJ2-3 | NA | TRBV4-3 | ASSQVLVGSTDTQY
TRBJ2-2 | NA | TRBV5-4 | ASSLTSMNTGELF
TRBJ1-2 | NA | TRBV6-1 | ASSEGSGRYGYT
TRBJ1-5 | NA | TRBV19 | ASAFNSNQPQH
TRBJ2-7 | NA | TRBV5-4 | ASSLRGESQY
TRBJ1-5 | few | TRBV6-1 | ASSEGGYSNQPQH
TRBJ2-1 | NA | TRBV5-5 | ASSPRDSLFQF
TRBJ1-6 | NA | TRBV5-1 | ASSLMTGDSGPLH
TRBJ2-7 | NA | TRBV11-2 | ASSPDRGYEQY
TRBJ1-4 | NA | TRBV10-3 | AISEAGGTNEKLF
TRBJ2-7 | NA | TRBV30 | AWSPSLSGEQY
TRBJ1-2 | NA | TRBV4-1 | ASSLWGQGIGGYT
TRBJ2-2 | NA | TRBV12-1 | ASSGTSGRANTGELF
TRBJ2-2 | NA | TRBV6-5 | ASGRGLAVGGELF
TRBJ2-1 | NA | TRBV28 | ASSSLIAASSYNEQF
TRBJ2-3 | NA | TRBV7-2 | ASSFGQGRTDTQY
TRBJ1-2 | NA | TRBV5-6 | ASSLGRGGFGYT
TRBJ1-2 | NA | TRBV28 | ASSTPGGHWT
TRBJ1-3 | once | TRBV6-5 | ASSSDRVSGNTIY
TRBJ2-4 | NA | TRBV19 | ASSTRQGNSDIQY
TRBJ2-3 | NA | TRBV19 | ASSIGTMNTQY
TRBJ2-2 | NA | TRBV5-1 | ASTLGQGAGELF
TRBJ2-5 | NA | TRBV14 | ASSHRTSGVETQY
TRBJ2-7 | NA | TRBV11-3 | ASSSSSGGYEQY
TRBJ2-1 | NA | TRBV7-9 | ASSLALGGRSYNEQF
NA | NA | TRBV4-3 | ASSQDAGYEQY
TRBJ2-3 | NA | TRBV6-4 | ASRERERSTDTQY
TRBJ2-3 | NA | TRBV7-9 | ASSSGTLGSPVTDTQY
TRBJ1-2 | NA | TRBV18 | ASSLPTGGSYGYT
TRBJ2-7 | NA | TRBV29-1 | SVERAGSPYEQY
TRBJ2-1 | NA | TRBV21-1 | ASISIYNEQF
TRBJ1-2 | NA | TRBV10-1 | ASSNTRDGYT
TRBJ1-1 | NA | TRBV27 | ASSLFFGKGGTEAF
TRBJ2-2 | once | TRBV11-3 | ASSSGYSTTGELF